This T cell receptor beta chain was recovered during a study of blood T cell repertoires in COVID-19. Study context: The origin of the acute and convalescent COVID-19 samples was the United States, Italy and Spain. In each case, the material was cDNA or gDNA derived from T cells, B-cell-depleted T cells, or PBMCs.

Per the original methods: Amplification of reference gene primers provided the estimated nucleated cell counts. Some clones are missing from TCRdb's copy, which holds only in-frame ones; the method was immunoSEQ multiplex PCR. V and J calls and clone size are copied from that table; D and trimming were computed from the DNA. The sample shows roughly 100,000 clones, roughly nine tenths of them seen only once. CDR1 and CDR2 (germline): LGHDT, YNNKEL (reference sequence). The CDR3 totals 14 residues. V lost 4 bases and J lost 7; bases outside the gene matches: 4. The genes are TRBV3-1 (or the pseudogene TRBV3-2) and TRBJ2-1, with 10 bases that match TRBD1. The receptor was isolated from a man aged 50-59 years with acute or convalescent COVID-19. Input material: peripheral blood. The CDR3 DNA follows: TGTGCCAGCAGCCTCGGGACAGGGGTGAATGAGCAGTTCTTC. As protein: CASSLGTGVNEQFF.